The clone carrying this T cell receptor beta chain was detected once. Its specificity is unknown. This record comes from a study of T cell responses to AZD1222 COVID-19 vaccine. The V gene's germline CDR1 is SGHRS and CDR2 YFSETQ. V lost 5 bases and J lost 2, with 7 bases in between. The CDR3 sequence is 12 residues long. Clones were sequenced by immunoSEQ multiplex PCR, and TCRdb holds only the in-frame ones, with some missing. The sample contains some 40,000 clones, 88% of which appear only once. General observations from the study: Clonal diversity may have been underestimated, and the donors were mostly white British, with more females than males. The study found vaccine-associated CD4 TCRs spanning spike, dominant at 160-218 and 743-854. Baseline seropositivity occurred in only a handful of AZD1222 recipients.

The V call is TRBV5-1, the J call TRBJ1-2; unclear D gene. Source: peripheral blood, taken 28 days after the second dose of the MenACWY control vaccine. This TCR was recovered from an adult who received the MenACWY meningococcal vaccine as a control. This chain's CDR3 is CASRADNYGYTF. In DNA, the CDR3 is TGCGCCAGCAGGGCGGACAACTATGGCTACACCTTC.